The clone carrying this T cell receptor beta chain showed up just a few times. The antigen is unknown. This specimen comes from a study of beta chain features in type 1 diabetes. Study-level background: Similarity in age, gender and cell yields was seen between patients and healthy donors.

V shed 7 bases and J shed 2 bases, with 7 bases lying between them. The CDR3 extends over 12 amino acids. Looked up from germline, CDR1 is ENHRY and CDR2 is SYGVKD. Investigators reverse transcribed all isolated RNA, so they sequenced expressed TCRB transcripts. Data came from immunoSEQ multiplex PCR; TCRdb stores just in-frame clones and leaves some out. The sample records about 400,000 clones, around 12% being singletons. Whole-study findings and limits: Among patients with Type 1 diabetes, TCRB CDR3s were moderately but significantly shorter in every one of the four CD4+ subsets.

The clonotype was recovered from a woman aged 18-30 years with type 1 diabetes. Sequencing input: naive CD4+ T cells from blood. V is TRBV10-3 and J is TRBJ2-3, with D maybe TRBD1 (6 bases). The CDR3 here is CAIKGVTDTQYF. CDR3 nucleotides: TGTGCCATCAAGGGGGTCACAGATACGCAGTATTTT.